These T cell receptor beta chains were read from a single sample in a study of shared clonotypes between healthy human individuals. Assay: immunoSEQ multiplex PCR; the TCRdb copy retains only in-frame clones and omits some. This table has under 1,100,000 clones, approximately 80% appearing once. Sequencing was carried out using memory CD4+ T cells from PBMCs. Receptors were obtained from a young man in good health. Some clones in this sample may be carry-over from other donors' samples. Both conserved end residues are part of each CDR3. Fields, in order: clone size, J gene, V gene, D gene, CDR3 protein, CDR3 DNA. A D gene is named only where the DNA matches it firmly. Clone size appears in some rows only: once, few, many, or a class for an expanded clone.

clone size: NA
J gene: TRBJ1-2
V gene: TRBV19
D gene: TRBD1
CDR3 protein: CASSPGQGFYGYTF
CDR3 DNA: TGTGCCAGTAGCCCGGGACAGGGGTTTTATGGCTACACCTTC

clone size: once
J gene: TRBJ2-3
V gene: TRBV5-4
D gene: TRBD2
CDR3 protein: CASSSGLAENTQYF
CDR3 DNA: TGTGCCAGCAGCTCGGGACTAGCGGAGAATACGCAGTATTTT

clone size: few
J gene: TRBJ2-7
V gene: TRBV15
D gene: NA
CDR3 protein: CATSRDRAVSYEQYF
CDR3 DNA: TGTGCCACCAGCAGAGATCGGGCGGTCTCCTACGAGCAGTACTTC

clone size: NA
J gene: TRBJ1-4
V gene: TRBV5-1
D gene: NA
CDR3 protein: CASRVSRQEITNEKLFF
CDR3 DNA: TGCGCCAGCAGGGTCTCTCGACAGGAGATAACTAATGAAAAACTGTTTTTT

clone size: once
J gene: TRBJ2-3
V gene: TRBV5-1
D gene: NA
CDR3 protein: CASSLAGGTTDTQYF
CDR3 DNA: TGCGCCAGCAGCTTGGCCGGCGGGACCACAGATACGCAGTATTTT

clone size: NA
J gene: TRBJ2-3
V gene: TRBV14
D gene: TRBD1
CDR3 protein: CASSHTGQGGGTDTQYF
CDR3 DNA: TGTGCCAGCAGCCATACCGGACAGGGCGGTGGGACAGATACGCAGTATTTT

clone size: NA
J gene: TRBJ1-4
V gene: TRBV4-1
D gene: NA
CDR3 protein: CASSQIGGGRQEKLFF
CDR3 DNA: TGCGCCAGCAGCCAAATCGGGGGGGGACGACAGGAAAAACTGTTTTTT

clone size: NA
J gene: TRBJ2-7
V gene: TRBV18
D gene: NA
CDR3 protein: CASSPNPPTTGLRAEQYF
CDR3 DNA: TGTGCCAGCTCACCAAACCCCCCTACGACAGGTCTTAGGGCCGAGCAGTACTTC

clone size: NA
J gene: TRBJ2-7
V gene: TRBV2
D gene: NA
CDR3 protein: CASSEQGDSSYEQYF
CDR3 DNA: TGTGCCAGCAGTGAACAAGGTGATAGCTCCTACGAGCAGTACTTC

clone size: NA
J gene: TRBJ1-1
V gene: TRBV27
D gene: TRBD1
CDR3 protein: CASSFGEGAPTEAFF
CDR3 DNA: TGTGCCAGCAGTTTTGGTGAGGGGGCGCCGACTGAAGCTTTCTTT

clone size: NA
J gene: TRBJ2-1
V gene: TRBV5-1
D gene: NA
CDR3 protein: CASSLEGRAYNEQFF
CDR3 DNA: TGCGCCAGCAGCTTGGAGGGCAGGGCCTACAATGAGCAGTTCTTC

clone size: NA
J gene: TRBJ2-7
V gene: TRBV7-7
D gene: TRBD1
CDR3 protein: CASSPGQNYEQYF
CDR3 DNA: TGTGCCAGCAGCCCGGGACAGAACTACGAGCAGTACTTC

clone size: NA
J gene: TRBJ2-2
V gene: TRBV5-4
D gene: NA
CDR3 protein: CASSLGGGQMNTGELFF
CDR3 DNA: TGTGCCAGCAGCTTGGGTGGGGGCCAAATGAACACCGGGGAGCTGTTTTTT

clone size: NA
J gene: TRBJ1-2
V gene: TRBV10-3
D gene: NA
CDR3 protein: CAISAIIGNYGYTF
CDR3 DNA: TGTGCCATCAGTGCTATAATCGGAAACTATGGCTACACCTTC

clone size: NA
J gene: TRBJ2-2
V gene: TRBV7-8
D gene: NA
CDR3 protein: CASSLELNTGELFF
CDR3 DNA: TGTGCCAGCAGCTTAGAACTGAACACCGGGGAGCTGTTTTTT